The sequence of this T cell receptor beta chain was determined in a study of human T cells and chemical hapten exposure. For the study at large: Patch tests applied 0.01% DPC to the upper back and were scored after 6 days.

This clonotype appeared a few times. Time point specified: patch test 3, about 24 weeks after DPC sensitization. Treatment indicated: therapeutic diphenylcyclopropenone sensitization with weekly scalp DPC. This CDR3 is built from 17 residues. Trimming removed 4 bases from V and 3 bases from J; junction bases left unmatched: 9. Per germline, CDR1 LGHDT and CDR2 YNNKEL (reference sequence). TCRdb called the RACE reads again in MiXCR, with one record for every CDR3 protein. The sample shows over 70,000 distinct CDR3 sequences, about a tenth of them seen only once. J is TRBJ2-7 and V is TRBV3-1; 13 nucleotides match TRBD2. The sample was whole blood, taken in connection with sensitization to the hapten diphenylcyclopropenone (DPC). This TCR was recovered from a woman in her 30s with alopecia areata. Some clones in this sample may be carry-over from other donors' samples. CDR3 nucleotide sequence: TGTGCCAGCAGCCCTGGAGGACTAGCGGGAGCGCGCTACGAGCAGTACTTC. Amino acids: CASSPGGLAGARYEQYF.